This entry lists 6 T cell receptor beta chains sequenced from one sample in a study of regulatory dendritic cells for organ transplantation. No antigen has been assigned to these receptors. Allogeneic regulatory or mature dendritic cells were co-cultured for less than 6 days with CFSE-labeled sorted T cells at 1:10. Only in-frame clones appear in the TCRdb table, and some are missing; sequencing was by immunoSEQ multiplex PCR. Among around 19,000 clones listed, around 85% were seen once. Sample: naive CD4+ T cells from blood cultured with regulatory dendritic cells. As to subset: CD45RA+ naive T cells. All receptors come from a human donor in good health.

The chain couples TRBV30 to TRBJ1-4; D is unresolved. The CDR3 is made up of 13 amino acids. CDR1 and CDR2 from the germline V gene are GTSNPN and SVGIG (reference sequence). V was pared by 5 bases and J by 6 bases, with 13 bases between. The CDR3 loop is CAWGRGMDEKLFF. CDR3 DNA: TGTGCCTGGGGGCGTGGGATGGATGAAAAACTGTTTTTT.

The gene calls are TRBV6-5 and TRBJ2-3; 8 nucleotides align to TRBD2. Germline loops: CDR1 MNHEY, CDR2 SVGAGI. The CDR3 loop spans 15 amino acids. V trimming: 3 bases; J trimming: 5 bases; junction bases outside the gene matches: 7. DNA of the CDR3: TGTGCCAGCAGTTATACTAGCGGTCGTGGAGATACGCAGTATTTT. This gives the protein CASSYTSGRGDTQYF.

This chain uses TRBV18 with TRBJ2-5, with TRBD1 matching over 9 bases. The CDR3 runs 15 residues. The V and J ends lost 2 bases and 2 bases, in that order; junction bases with no gene match: 3. Germline V gives CDR1 KGHSH, CDR2 LQKENI. The CDR3 loop is CASSPGTGIQETQYF. CDR3 nucleotide sequence: TGTGCCAGCTCACCAGGGACAGGGATTCAAGAGACCCAGTACTTC.

V usage is TRBV15 and J usage is TRBJ1-2, with TRBD1 identical over 8 bases. The CDR3 totals 14 residues. V lost 3 bases and J lost 2; bases outside the gene matches: 2. CDR1 is LNHNV and CDR2 is YYDKDF in the germline V gene (reference sequence). The CDR3 loop is CATSRAGGNYGYTF. The CDR3 region has the DNA TGTGCCACCAGCAGGGCAGGGGGCAACTATGGCTACACCTTC.

V gene TRBV9 combines with J gene TRBJ2-1; D call uncertain. The germline V and J ends were trimmed by 4 bases and 4 bases, with 9 bases remaining between them. The CDR3 length is 13 residues. The germline V gene has CDR1 SGDLS and CDR2 YYNGEE. The CDR3 DNA is TGTGCCAGCAGCCCCCCAGGTTACAATGAGCAGTTCTTC. It yields the protein CASSPPGYNEQFF.

Only one count was recorded for this clone. This chain links TRBV6-5 with TRBJ1-1; 7 nucleotides match TRBD1. The length of the CDR3 is 15 residues. The germline CDR1 and CDR2 sequences are MNHEY and SVGAGI. Trimming removed 5 bases from V and 4 bases from J; junction bases left unmatched: 10. The CDR3 sequence: CASSRLGYRGTEAFF. The DNA for the CDR3 is TGTGCCAGCAGTCGATTGGGTTACAGGGGCACTGAAGCTTTCTTT.